The 6 T cell receptor beta chains given below trace back to one sample, sequenced in a study of siplizumab effects on memory and regulatory T cells. Measured with immunoSEQ multiplex PCR; TCRdb has only the in-frame clones, and not every one. The repertoire consists of over 85,000 clones, with approximately 96% occurring once and the leading ten covering less than 0.035%. Source material: naive CD4+ T cells sorted from blood. These receptors were obtained from a human donor in good health.

The chain is built from TRBV4-1 and TRBJ1-2, with TRBD1 matching 7 bases. From germline, CDR1 is MGHRA and CDR2 YSYEKL. Trimming cost V 3 bases and J 0 bases; bases outside gene matches: 7. CDR3 length equals 16 residues. This chain's CDR3 is CASSHLSQGPNYGYTF. DNA for the CDR3: TGCGCCAGCAGCCACCTTTCACAGGGGCCTAACTATGGCTACACCTTC.

The CDR3 sequence: CASSSRGQNEKLFF. The CDR3 DNA is TGTGCCAGCAGCTCTAGAGGTCAGAATGAAAAACTGTTTTTT. The V gene is TRBV7-9, the J gene TRBJ1-4; D gene uncertain. Germline CDR1 reads SEHNR; CDR2 reads FQNEAQ (reference sequence). CDR3 length equals 14 residues. The germline V and J ends were trimmed by 4 bases and 5 bases, with 11 bases remaining between them.

The chain recombines TRBV7-3 with TRBJ2-3, with TRBD2 matching over 12 bases. The CDR3 has 16 residues. Germline assignment: CDR1 SGHTA and CDR2 FQGTGA. J lost 2 bases, V lost 5 bases, and 5 bases had no gene match. As DNA, the CDR3 is TGTGCCAGCAGCGAGACTAGCGGGGGACTCACAGATACGCAGTATTTT. This codes for CASSETSGGLTDTQYF.

The chain employs TRBV5-1 and TRBJ2-2, with 8 bases matching TRBD1. Trimming removed 4 bases from V and 5 bases from J; junction bases left unmatched: 10. Looked up from germline, CDR1 is SGHRS and CDR2 is YFSETQ. The CDR3 is 16 residues long. The CDR3 DNA reads TGCGCCAGCAGCCCCCGGGACAGGAGATTGACCGGGGAGCTGTTTTTT. Its translation is CASSPRDRRLTGELFF.

The chain links TRBV9 to TRBJ2-7; 7 nucleotides agree with TRBD1. Trimming cost V 1 base and J 3 bases; bases outside gene matches: 10. Looked up from germline, CDR1 is SGDLS and CDR2 is YYNGEE. This CDR3 region has 16 residues. CDR3 coding DNA: TGTGCCAGCAGCGTAAGGGGATACGGGACAGACTACGAGCAGTACTTC. Translation: CASSVRGYGTDYEQYF.

The chain carries TRBV7-2 and TRBJ2-1; 12 bases agree with TRBD2. The CDR3 runs to 16 residues. CDR1 is SGHTA and CDR2 is FQGNSA in the germline V gene. V lost 3 bases and J lost 8; bases outside the gene matches: 8. The CDR3 here is CASSLRTSGVWDEQFF. DNA of the CDR3: TGTGCCAGCAGCTTGCGGACTAGCGGGGTATGGGATGAGCAGTTCTTC.